Listed here are 4 T cell receptor beta chains from one sample, sequenced in a study of OX40 agonist ivuxolimab in advanced cancers. Sequencing used immunoSEQ multiplex PCR; TCRdb keeps in-frame clones, though not all of them. The table shows 65,000 to 85,000 clones, with over 75% occurring only once. Source: CD4+ or CD8+ T cells sorted from blood, taken in a trial of the OX40 agonist ivuxolimab. The receptors shown here come from an adult with an advanced solid tumor such as melanoma, head and neck, liver or kidney cancer.

V gene TRBV6-5 combines with J gene TRBJ1-6, with D perhaps matching TRBD1 (6 bases). Germline V gene sequence: CDR1 MNHEY, CDR2 SVGAGI. The CDR3 has 14 residues. Trimming removed 6 bases from V and 9 bases from J, with 15 bases in between. The CDR3 spells CASRITGYGSPLHF. The CDR3 DNA reads TGTGCCAGCAGGATTACAGGGTATGGTTCACCCCTCCACTTT.

This clone has just one count. The chain carries TRBV7-9 and TRBJ2-3; 7 bases match TRBD2. V trimming: 5 bases; J trimming: 3 bases; junction bases outside the gene matches: 8. The CDR3 is made up of 15 amino acids. The germline V gene has CDR1 SEHNR and CDR2 FQNEAQ (reference sequence). This CDR3 is CASSQKGGPTDTQYF. In nucleotides, the CDR3 is TGTGCCAGCAGCCAAAAGGGAGGGCCTACAGATACGCAGTATTTT. The complete variable domain, with remaining parts taken from reference TRBV7-9 and TRBJ2-3, reads DTGVSQNPRHKITKRGQNVTFRCDPISEHNRLYWYRQTLGQGPEFLTYFQNEAQLEKSRLLSDRFSAERPKGSFSTLEIQRTEQGDSAMYLCASSQKGGPTDTQYFGPGTRLTVL.

This chain connects TRBV14 to TRBJ2-1; 12 nucleotides align to TRBD2. CDR1 SGHDN and CDR2 FVKESK come from the germline V gene. This CDR3 has 19 residues. The J segment lost 1 base and the V segment lost 0 bases, leaving 7 bases of the junction unmatched. CDR3 residues: CASSQEEGLAGSSYNEQFF. DNA of the CDR3: TGTGCCAGCAGCCAAGAGGAAGGACTAGCGGGATCTTCCTACAATGAGCAGTTCTTC.

The chain uses TRBV30 and TRBJ2-2; TRBD1 agrees at 9 bases. This CDR3 contains 14 residues. V shed 3 bases and J 6 bases; nucleotides not matched to a gene: 5. Germline V gives CDR1 GTSNPN, CDR2 SVGIG (reference sequence). CDR3 amino acids: CAWSVTGGPGELFF. As DNA, the CDR3 is TGTGCCTGGAGCGTGACAGGGGGACCCGGGGAGCTGTTTTTT.